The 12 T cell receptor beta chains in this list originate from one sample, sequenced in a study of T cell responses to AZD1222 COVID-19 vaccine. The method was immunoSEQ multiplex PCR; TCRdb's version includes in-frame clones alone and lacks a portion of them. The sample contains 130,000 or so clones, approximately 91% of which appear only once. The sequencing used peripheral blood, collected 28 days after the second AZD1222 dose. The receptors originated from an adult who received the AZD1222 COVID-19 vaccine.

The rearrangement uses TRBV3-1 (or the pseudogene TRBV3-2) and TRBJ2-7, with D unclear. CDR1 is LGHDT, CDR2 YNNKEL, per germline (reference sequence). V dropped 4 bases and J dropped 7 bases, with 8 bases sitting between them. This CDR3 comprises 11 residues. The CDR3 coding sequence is TGTGCCAGCAGCCTGCTTTGGGAGCAGTACTTC. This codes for CASSLLWEQYF.

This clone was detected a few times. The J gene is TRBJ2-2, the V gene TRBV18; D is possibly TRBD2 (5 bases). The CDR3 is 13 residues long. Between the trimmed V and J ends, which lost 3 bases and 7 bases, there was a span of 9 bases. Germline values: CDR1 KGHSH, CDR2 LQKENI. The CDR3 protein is CASSPSEGGELFF. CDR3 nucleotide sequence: TGTGCCAGCTCACCTTCTGAGGGCGGGGAGCTGTTTTTT.

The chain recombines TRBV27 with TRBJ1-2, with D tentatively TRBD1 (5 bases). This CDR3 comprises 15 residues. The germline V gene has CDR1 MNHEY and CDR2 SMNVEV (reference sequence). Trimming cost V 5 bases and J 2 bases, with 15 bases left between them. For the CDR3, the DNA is TGTGCCAGCAGTCCTTCCAGGGACGCGAACTATGGCTACACCTTC. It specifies CASSPSRDANYGYTF.

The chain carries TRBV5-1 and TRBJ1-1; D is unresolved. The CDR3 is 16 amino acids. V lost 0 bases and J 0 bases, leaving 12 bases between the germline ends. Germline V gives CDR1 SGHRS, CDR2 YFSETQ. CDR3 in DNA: TGCGCCAGCAGCTTGGCCGGATCCGACTTGAACACTGAAGCTTTCTTT. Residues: CASSLAGSDLNTEAFF.

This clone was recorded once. The CDR3 DNA sequence: TGTGCCAGTAGGAGACAGGGTTCCTACACCTTC. It yields the protein CASRRQGSYTF. V is TRBV19 and J is TRBJ1-2; 7 bases agree with TRBD1. This CDR3 comprises 11 residues. Germline CDR1 is LNHDA and CDR2 is SQIVND (reference sequence). J was trimmed by 10 bases and V by 6 bases; bases with no gene match: 5.

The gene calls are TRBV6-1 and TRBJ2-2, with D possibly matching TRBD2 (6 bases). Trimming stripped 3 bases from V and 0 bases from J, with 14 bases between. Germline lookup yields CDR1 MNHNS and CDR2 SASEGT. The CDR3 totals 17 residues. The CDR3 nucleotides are TGTGCCAGCAGTGAGGTGTTTGGGACTCCGAACACCGGGGAGCTGTTTTTT. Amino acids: CASSEVFGTPNTGELFF.

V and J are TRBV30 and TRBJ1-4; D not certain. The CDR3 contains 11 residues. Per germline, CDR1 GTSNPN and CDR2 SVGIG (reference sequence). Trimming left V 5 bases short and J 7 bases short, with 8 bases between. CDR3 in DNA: TGTGCCTGGGCCAGAGTTGAAAAACTGTTTTTT. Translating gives CAWARVEKLFF. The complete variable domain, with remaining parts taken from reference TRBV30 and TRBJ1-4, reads SQTIHQWPATLVQPVGSPLSLECTVEGTSNPNLYWYRQAAGRGLQLLFYSVGIGQISSEVPQNLSASRPQDRQFILSSKKLLLSDSGFYLCAWARVEKLFFGSGTQLSVL.

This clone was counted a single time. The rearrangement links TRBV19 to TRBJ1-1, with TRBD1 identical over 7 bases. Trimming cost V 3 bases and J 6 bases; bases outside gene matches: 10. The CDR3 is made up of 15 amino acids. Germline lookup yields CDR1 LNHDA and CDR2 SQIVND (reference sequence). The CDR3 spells CASSIETGKTPEAFF. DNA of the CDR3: TGTGCCAGTAGTATCGAGACAGGGAAGACCCCTGAAGCTTTCTTT.

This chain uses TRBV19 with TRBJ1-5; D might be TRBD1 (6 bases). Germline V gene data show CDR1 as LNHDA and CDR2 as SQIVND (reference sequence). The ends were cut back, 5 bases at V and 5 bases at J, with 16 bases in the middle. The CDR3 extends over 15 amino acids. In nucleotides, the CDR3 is TGTGCCAGTAGTGAATCACAGGGAGGTGATCAGCCCCAGCATTTT. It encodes CASSESQGGDQPQHF.

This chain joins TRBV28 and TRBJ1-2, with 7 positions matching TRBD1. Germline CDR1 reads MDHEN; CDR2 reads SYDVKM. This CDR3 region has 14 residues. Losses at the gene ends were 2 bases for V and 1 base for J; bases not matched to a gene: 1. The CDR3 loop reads CASSLGQDNYGYTF. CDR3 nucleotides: TGTGCCAGCAGTTTAGGACAGGATAACTATGGCTACACCTTC.

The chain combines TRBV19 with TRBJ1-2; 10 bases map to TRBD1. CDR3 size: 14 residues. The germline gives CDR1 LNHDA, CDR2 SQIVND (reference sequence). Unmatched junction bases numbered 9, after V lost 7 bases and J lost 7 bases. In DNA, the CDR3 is TGTGCCAGTACCTTCCCGACAGGGGGCCGTGGCTACACCTTC. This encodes CASTFPTGGRGYTF.

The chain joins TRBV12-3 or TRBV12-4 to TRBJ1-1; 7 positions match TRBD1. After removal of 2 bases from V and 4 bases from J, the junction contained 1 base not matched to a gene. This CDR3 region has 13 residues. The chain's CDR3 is CASSLTGATEAFF. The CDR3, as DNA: TGTGCCAGCAGTTTAACAGGGGCCACTGAAGCTTTCTTT.